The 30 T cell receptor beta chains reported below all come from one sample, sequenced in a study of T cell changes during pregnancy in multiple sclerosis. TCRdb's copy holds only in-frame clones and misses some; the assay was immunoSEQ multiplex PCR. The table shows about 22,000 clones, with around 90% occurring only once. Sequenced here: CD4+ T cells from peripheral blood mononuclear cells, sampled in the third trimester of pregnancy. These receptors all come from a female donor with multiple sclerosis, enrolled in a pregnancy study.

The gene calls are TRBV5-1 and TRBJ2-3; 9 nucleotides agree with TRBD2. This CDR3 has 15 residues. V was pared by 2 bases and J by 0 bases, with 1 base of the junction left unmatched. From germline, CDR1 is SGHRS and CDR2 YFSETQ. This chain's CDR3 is CASSFSGGSTDTQYF. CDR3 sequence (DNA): TGCGCCAGCAGCTTTAGCGGGGGTAGCACAGATACGCAGTATTTT.

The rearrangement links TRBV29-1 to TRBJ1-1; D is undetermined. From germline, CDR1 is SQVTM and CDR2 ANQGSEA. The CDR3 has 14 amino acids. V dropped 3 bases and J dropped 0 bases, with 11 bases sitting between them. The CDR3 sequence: CSVDPQPVNTEAFF. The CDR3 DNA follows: TGCAGCGTTGACCCACAGCCAGTGAACACTGAAGCTTTCTTT.

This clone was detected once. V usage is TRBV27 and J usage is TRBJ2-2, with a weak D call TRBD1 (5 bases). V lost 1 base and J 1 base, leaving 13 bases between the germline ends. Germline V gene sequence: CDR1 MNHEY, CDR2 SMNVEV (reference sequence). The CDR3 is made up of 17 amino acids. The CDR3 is CASSLYAGFWNTGELFF. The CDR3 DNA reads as TGTGCCAGCAGTTTATATGCAGGGTTCTGGAACACCGGGGAGCTGTTTTTT.

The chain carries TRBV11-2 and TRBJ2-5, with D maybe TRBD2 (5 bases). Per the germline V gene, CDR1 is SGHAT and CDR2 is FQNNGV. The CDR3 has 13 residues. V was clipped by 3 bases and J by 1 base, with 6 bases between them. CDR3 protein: CASSFSGQETQYF. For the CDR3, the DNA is TGTGCCAGCAGCTTCAGCGGCCAAGAGACCCAGTACTTC. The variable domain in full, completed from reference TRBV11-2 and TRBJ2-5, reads EAGVAQSPRYKIIEKRQSVAFWCNPISGHATLYWYQQILGQGPKLLIQFQNNGVVDDSQLPKDRFSAERLKGVDSTLKIQPAKLEDSAVYLCASSFSGQETQYFGPGTRLLVL.

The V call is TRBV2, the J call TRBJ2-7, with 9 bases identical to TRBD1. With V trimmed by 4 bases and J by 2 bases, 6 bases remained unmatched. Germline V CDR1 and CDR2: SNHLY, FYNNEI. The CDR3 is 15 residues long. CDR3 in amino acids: CASSGGDRDPYEQYF. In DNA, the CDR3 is TGTGCCAGCAGTGGGGGGGACAGGGACCCCTACGAGCAGTACTTC.

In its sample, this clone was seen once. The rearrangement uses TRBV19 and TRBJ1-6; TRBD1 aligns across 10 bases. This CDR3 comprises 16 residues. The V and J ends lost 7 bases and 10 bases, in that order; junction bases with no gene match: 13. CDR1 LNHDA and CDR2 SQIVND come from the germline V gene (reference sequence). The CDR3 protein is CASKEGTGVNGSPLHF. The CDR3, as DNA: TGTGCCAGTAAGGAGGGGACAGGGGTCAATGGATCACCCCTCCACTTT.

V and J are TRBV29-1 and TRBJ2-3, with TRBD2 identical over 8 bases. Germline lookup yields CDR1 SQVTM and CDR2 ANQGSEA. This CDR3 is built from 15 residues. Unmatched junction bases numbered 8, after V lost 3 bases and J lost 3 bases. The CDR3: CSVDRGGVGTDTQYF. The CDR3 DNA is TGCAGCGTTGACCGGGGGGGGGTGGGTACAGATACGCAGTATTTT.

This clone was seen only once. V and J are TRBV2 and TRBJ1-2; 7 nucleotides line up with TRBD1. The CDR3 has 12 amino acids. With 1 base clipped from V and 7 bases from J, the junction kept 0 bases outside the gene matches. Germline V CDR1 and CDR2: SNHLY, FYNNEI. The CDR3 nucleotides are TGTGCCAGCAGTGAAGGGACAGGTGGCTACACCTTC. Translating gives CASSEGTGGYTF.

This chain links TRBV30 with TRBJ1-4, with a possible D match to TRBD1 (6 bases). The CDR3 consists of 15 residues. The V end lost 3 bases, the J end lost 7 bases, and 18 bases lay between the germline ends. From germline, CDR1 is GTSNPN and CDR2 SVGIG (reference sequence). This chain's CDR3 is CAWRDPGVSGEKLFF. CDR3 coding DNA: TGTGCCTGGAGGGATCCAGGGGTATCTGGTGAAAAACTGTTTTTT.

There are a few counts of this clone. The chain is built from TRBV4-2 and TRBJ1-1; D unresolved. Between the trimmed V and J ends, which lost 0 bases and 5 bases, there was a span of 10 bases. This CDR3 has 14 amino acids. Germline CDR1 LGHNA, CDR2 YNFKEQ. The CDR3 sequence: CASSQDQGRTEAFF. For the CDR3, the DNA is TGTGCCAGCAGCCAAGACCAAGGGAGGACTGAAGCTTTCTTT.

CDR3 sequence reads: CASSPPGQGAYEQYF. As DNA, the CDR3 is TGCGCCAGCAGCCCACCGGGACAGGGGGCATACGAGCAGTACTTC. The chain uses TRBV5-1 and TRBJ2-7; TRBD1 aligns across 12 bases. The V gene's germline CDR1 is SGHRS and CDR2 YFSETQ. This CDR3 has 15 amino acids. After removal of 4 bases from V and 4 bases from J, the junction contained 6 bases not matched to a gene.

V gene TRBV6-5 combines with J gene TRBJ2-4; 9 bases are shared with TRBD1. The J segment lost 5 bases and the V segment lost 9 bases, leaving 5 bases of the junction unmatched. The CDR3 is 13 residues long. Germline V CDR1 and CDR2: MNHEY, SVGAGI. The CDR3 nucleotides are TGTGCCAGTTATAGGACAGGGGAAAACATTCAGTACTTC. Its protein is CASYRTGENIQYF.

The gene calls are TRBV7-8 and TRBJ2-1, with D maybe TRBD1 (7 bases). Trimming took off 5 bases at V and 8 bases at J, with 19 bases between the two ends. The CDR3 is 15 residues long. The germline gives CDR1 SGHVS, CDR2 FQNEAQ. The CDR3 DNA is TGTGCCAGCAGCCACCTCAGGGGGGCCGGGGATGAGCAGTTCTTC. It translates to CASSHLRGAGDEQFF.

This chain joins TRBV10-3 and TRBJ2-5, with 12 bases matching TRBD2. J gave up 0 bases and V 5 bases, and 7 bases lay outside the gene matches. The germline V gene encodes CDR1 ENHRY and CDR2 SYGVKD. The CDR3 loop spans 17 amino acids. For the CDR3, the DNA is TGTGCCATCAGTCCTGCGACTAGCGGGGGAGACCAAGAGACCCAGTACTTC. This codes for CAISPATSGGDQETQYF.

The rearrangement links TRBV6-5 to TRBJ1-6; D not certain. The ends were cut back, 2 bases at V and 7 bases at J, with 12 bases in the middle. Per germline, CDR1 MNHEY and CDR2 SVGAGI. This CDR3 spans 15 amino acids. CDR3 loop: CASSYPRGRNSPLHF. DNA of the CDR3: TGTGCCAGCAGTTACCCGCGGGGTAGGAATTCACCCCTCCACTTT.

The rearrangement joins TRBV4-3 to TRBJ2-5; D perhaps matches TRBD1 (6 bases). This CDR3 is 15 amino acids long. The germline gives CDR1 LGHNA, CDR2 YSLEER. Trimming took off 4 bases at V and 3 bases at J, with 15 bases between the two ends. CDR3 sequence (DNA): TGCGCCAGCAGCCGGGACCGGAGGACAGAAGAGACCCAGTACTTC. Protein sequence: CASSRDRRTEETQYF.

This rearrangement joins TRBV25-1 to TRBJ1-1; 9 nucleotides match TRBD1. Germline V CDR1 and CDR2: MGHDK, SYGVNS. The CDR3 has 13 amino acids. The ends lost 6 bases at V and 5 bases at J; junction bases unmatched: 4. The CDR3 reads CASRRQGGTEAFF. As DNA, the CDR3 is TGTGCCAGCAGGAGACAGGGGGGGACTGAAGCTTTCTTT.

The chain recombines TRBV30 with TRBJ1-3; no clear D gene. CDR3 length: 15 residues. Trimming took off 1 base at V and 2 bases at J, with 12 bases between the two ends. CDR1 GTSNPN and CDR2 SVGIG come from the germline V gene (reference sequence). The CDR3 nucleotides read TGTGCCTGGAGTGCCGGGAGAGCAACTGGAAACACCATATATTTT. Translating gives CAWSAGRATGNTIYF.

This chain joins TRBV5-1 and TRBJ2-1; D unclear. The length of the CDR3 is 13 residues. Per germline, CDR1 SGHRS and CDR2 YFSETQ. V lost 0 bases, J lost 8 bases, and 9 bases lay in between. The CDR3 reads CASSLAQNYEQFF. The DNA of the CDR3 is TGCGCCAGCAGCTTGGCACAAAATTATGAGCAGTTCTTC.

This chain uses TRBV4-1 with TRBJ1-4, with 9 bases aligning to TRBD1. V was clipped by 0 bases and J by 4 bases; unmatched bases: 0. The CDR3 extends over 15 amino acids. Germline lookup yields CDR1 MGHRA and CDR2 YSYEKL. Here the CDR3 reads CASSQEGQGNEKLFF. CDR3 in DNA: TGCGCCAGCAGCCAAGAGGGACAGGGTAATGAAAAACTGTTTTTT.

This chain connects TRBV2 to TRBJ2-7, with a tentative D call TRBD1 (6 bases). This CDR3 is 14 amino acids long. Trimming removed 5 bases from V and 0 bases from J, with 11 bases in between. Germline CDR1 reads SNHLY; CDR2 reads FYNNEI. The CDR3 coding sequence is TGTGCCAGCAGTTATAGGGGGTCCTCCTACGAGCAGTACTTC. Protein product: CASSYRGSSYEQYF. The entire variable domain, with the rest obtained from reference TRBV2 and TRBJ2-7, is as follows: EPEVTQTPSHQVTQMGQEVILRCVPISNHLYFYWYRQILGQKVEFLVSFYNNEISEKSEIFDDQFSVERPDGSNFTLKIRSTKLEDSAMYFCASSYRGSSYEQYFGPGTRLTVT.

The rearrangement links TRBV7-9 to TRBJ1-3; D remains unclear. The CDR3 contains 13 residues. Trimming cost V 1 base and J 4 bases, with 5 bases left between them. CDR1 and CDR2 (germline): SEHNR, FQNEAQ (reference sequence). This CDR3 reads CASSLVSGNTIYF. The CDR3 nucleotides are TGTGCCAGCAGCTTAGTCTCGGGAAACACCATATATTTT.

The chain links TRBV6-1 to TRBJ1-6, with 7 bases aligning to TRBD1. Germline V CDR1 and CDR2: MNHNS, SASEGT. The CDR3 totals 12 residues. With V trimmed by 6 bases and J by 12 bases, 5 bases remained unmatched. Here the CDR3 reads CASRDTGVPLHF. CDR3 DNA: TGTGCCAGCAGAGACACAGGGGTACCCCTCCACTTT.

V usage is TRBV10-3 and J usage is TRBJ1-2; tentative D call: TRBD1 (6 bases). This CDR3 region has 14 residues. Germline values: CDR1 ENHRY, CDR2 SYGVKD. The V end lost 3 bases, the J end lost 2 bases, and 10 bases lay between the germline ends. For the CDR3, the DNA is TGTGCCATCAGTGACCCCGACAGGAACTATGGCTACACCTTC. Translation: CAISDPDRNYGYTF.

The CDR3 sequence: CASSLDSRVETQYF. For the CDR3, the DNA is TGTGCCAGCAGCTTAGACTCGCGTGTAGAGACCCAGTACTTC. The V and J genes are TRBV7-9 and TRBJ2-5; D gene uncertain. The CDR3 length is 14 residues. V gave up 1 base and J gave up 4 bases, with 10 bases separating them. Germline CDR1 is SEHNR and CDR2 is FQNEAQ (reference sequence).

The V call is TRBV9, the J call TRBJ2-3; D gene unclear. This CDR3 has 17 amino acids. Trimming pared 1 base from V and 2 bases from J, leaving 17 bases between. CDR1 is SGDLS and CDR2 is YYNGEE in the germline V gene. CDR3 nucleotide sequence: TGTGCCAGCAGCGTATCGATCCAAGCTCAATACACAGATACGCAGTATTTT. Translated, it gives CASSVSIQAQYTDTQYF.

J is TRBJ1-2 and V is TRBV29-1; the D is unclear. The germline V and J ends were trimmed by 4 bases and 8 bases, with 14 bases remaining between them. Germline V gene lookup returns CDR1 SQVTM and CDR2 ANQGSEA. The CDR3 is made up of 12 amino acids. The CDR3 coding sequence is TGCAGCGTTGGCCAGGAGGGTGTCGGCTACACCTTC. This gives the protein CSVGQEGVGYTF.

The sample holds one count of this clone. CDR3 amino acids: CAWSPTGFRSALNQPQHF. Written as DNA, the CDR3 is TGTGCCTGGAGTCCTACAGGGTTTCGGTCGGCCCTGAATCAGCCCCAGCATTTT. The chain couples TRBV30 to TRBJ1-5, with a weak D call TRBD1 (6 bases). The CDR3 covers 18 residues. V lost 2 bases and J lost 4, with 24 bases in between. Per germline, CDR1 GTSNPN and CDR2 SVGIG (reference sequence).

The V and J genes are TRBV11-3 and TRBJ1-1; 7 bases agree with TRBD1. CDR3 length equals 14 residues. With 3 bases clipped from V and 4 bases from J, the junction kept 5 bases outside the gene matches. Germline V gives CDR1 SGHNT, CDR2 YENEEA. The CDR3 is CASSFTGEGTEAFF. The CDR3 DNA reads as TGTGCCAGCAGCTTCACAGGGGAAGGCACTGAAGCTTTCTTT.

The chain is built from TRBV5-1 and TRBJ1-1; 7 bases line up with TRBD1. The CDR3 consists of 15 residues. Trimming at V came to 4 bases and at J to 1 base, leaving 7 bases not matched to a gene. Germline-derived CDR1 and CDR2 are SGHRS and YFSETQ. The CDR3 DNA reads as TGCGCCAGCAGCCCGAAGACAGGGCCGAACACTGAAGCTTTCTTT. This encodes CASSPKTGPNTEAFF.